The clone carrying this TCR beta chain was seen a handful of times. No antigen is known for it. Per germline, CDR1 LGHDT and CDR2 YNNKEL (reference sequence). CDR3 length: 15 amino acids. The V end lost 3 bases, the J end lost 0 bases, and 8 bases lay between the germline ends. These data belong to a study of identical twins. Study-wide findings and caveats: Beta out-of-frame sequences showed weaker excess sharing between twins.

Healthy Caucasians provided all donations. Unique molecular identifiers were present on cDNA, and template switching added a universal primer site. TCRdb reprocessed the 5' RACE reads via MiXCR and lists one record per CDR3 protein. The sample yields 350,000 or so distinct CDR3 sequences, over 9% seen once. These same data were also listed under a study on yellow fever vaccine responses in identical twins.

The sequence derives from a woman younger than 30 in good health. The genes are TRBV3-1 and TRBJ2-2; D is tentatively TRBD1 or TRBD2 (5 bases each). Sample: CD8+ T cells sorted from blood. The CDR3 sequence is CASSQGVANTGELFF. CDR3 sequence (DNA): TGTGCCAGCAGCCAGGGGGTTGCGAACACCGGGGAGCTGTTTTTT.